Listed here are 12 T cell receptor beta chains from one sample, sequenced in a study of cytomegalovirus exposure and HLA in healthy donors. The PCR employed 60 Vbeta primers together with 13 Jbeta primers. Libraries were prepared by immunoSEQ multiplex PCR; TCRdb keeps only in-frame clonotypes and omits some of them. The data show 150,000 to 250,000 clones, roughly four fifths seen once. Input material: PBMCs. These receptors all come from a man in his thirties or forties in good health and CMV-seronegative.

V and J are TRBV2 and TRBJ2-2; TRBD2 aligns across 9 bases. J lost 6 bases, V lost 3 bases, and 2 bases had no gene match. The germline CDR1 and CDR2 sequences are SNHLY and FYNNEI. The CDR3 is 14 residues long. The CDR3 loop is CASSDWTSAGELFF. The CDR3 region has the DNA TGTGCCAGCAGTGACTGGACTAGCGCCGGGGAGCTGTTTTTT. The full variable domain, with the rest looked up from reference TRBV2 and TRBJ2-2, is EPEVTQTPSHQVTQMGQEVILRCVPISNHLYFYWYRQILGQKVEFLVSFYNNEISEKSEIFDDQFSVERPDGSNFTLKIRSTKLEDSAMYFCASSDWTSAGELFFGEGSRLTVL.

V is TRBV5-4 and J is TRBJ2-2; D is unresolved. Germline values: CDR1 SGHNT, CDR2 YYREEE (reference sequence). This CDR3 contains 17 residues. V dropped 0 bases and J dropped 7 bases, with 19 bases sitting between them. The CDR3 spells CASSLGVRHKIGGELFF. The CDR3 coding sequence is TGTGCCAGCAGCTTGGGAGTCCGTCATAAAATTGGCGGGGAGCTGTTTTTT. The variable domain in full, completed from reference TRBV5-4 and TRBJ2-2, reads ETGVTQSPTHLIKTRGQQVTLRCSSQSGHNTVSWYQQALGQGPQFIFQYYREEENGRGNFPPRFSGLQFPNYSSELNVNALELDDSALYLCASSLGVRHKIGGELFFGEGSRLTVL.

This clone appeared a few times. The chain couples TRBV2 to TRBJ1-1; no definite D call. Trimming removed 3 bases from V and 7 bases from J, with 12 bases in between. The CDR3 is made up of 13 amino acids. Germline V lookup: CDR1 SNHLY, CDR2 FYNNEI. As DNA, the CDR3 is TGTGCCAGCAGTGATCCAGAGGTGGGTGAAGCTTTCTTT. Amino acids: CASSDPEVGEAFF.

The table lists this clone with a count of one. The chain combines TRBV27 with TRBJ2-7, with TRBD2 matching 11 bases. CDR1 and CDR2 (germline): MNHEY, SMNVEV (reference sequence). This CDR3 has 14 residues. Trimming took 4 bases from V and 6 from J; bases not matched to a gene: 5. Here the CDR3 DNA reads TGTGCCAGCAGTTACCTAGCGGGAGGAGTCGAGCAGTACTTC. Translating it yields CASSYLAGGVEQYF.

The chain carries TRBV6-6 and TRBJ2-2, with D hard to call. Trimming stripped 5 bases from V and 8 bases from J, with 15 bases between. The germline CDR1 and CDR2 sequences are MNHNY and SVGAGI (reference sequence). The CDR3 is made up of 14 amino acids. The CDR3 loop is CASSRQVCAGELFF. The CDR3 region has the DNA TGTGCCAGCAGTCGACAAGTTTGCGCTGGGGAGCTGTTTTTT.

The rearrangement uses TRBV10-1 and TRBJ2-1; D gene ambiguous. Germline V gene lookup returns CDR1 WNHNN and CDR2 SYGVQD (reference sequence). V dropped 7 bases and J dropped 10 bases, with 17 bases sitting between them. The CDR3 spans 13 residues. CDR3 DNA: TGCGCCAGCACCAATATAATTACAGAGGAGCAGTTCTTC. Translating gives CASTNIITEEQFF.

The chain is built from TRBV29-1 and TRBJ2-1, with D possibly being TRBD2 (6 bases). V was shortened by 4 bases and J by 4 bases, with 8 bases between the two germline ends. Germline CDR1 is SQVTM and CDR2 is ANQGSEA. The length of the CDR3 is 12 residues. This CDR3 is CSVGGVYNEQFF. The CDR3, as DNA: TGCAGCGTTGGCGGGGTTTACAATGAGCAGTTCTTC.

The V and J genes are TRBV19 and TRBJ2-1; 12 bases map to TRBD2. V dropped 5 bases and J dropped 2; count of bases not matched to a gene: 7. This CDR3 comprises 17 residues. The germline gives CDR1 LNHDA, CDR2 SQIVND (reference sequence). CDR3 protein: CASSLGLAGLAYNEQFF. DNA of the CDR3: TGTGCCAGTAGTCTGGGACTAGCGGGCCTAGCCTACAATGAGCAGTTCTTC.

This sequence joins TRBV27 and TRBJ2-1; the D gene is possibly TRBD2 (6 bases). The CDR3 covers 13 residues. Trimming pared 5 bases from V and 6 bases from J, leaving 11 bases between. CDR1 is MNHEY and CDR2 is SMNVEV in the germline V gene (reference sequence). The CDR3 sequence: CASSILATNEQFF. CDR3 nucleotide sequence: TGTGCCAGCAGTATCCTAGCGACCAATGAGCAGTTCTTC.

V gene TRBV29-1 combines with J gene TRBJ1-6, with D maybe TRBD1 (5 bases). The germline V gene has CDR1 SQVTM and CDR2 ANQGSEA. The CDR3 loop spans 11 amino acids. V was shortened by 6 bases and J by 10 bases, with 10 bases between the two germline ends. The CDR3 nucleotides are TGCAGCGTCGGAGGGGACTCACCCCTCCACTTT. It specifies CSVGGDSPLHF.

This clone has only a few counts. This chain links TRBV18 with TRBJ1-4; D may be TRBD1 (6 bases). CDR1 and CDR2 from the germline V gene are KGHSH and LQKENI. The V and J ends lost 3 bases and 4 bases respectively, with 9 bases between them. The CDR3 length is 14 residues. The CDR3 sequence is CASSPTGRNEKLFF. In nucleotides, the CDR3 is TGTGCCAGCTCACCGACAGGCCGTAATGAAAAACTGTTTTTT. The full variable domain, in which reference TRBV18 and TRBJ1-4 provide the parts outside the CDR3, is NAGVMQNPRHLVRRRGQEARLRCSPMKGHSHVYWYRQLPEEGLKFMVYLQKENIIDESGMPKERFSAEFPKEGPSILRIQQVVRGDSAAYFCASSPTGRNEKLFFGSGTQLSVL.

This chain uses TRBV18 with TRBJ2-3, with 9 bases aligning to TRBD1. CDR1 is KGHSH, CDR2 LQKENI, per germline. Trimming cost V 2 bases and J 8 bases; bases outside gene matches: 8. This CDR3 region has 15 residues. The CDR3, as DNA: TGTGCCAGCTCACCAAGGGAGGACAGGGGCGGTACGCAGTATTTT. This translates into CASSPREDRGGTQYF.